These 24 T cell receptor beta chains share one sample of origin, sequenced in a study of blood T cell repertoires in COVID-19. The protocol was immunoSEQ multiplex PCR, while the TCRdb copy is restricted to in-frame clones and leaves out a portion. The table shows 200,000 to 300,000 clones, with about 87% occurring only once. What was sequenced was peripheral blood. The receptors were gathered from a man aged 55 to 70 who had recovered from COVID-19.

The chain links TRBV20-1 to TRBJ2-5, with D possibly TRBD1 on 6 matching bases. The germline CDR1 and CDR2 sequences are DFQATT and SNEGSKA (reference sequence). This CDR3 region has 14 residues. Trimming left V 3 bases short and J 2 bases short, with 13 bases between. The CDR3 DNA follows: TGCAGTGCTAGTGGTAGGGGGTTACAAGAGACCCAGTACTTC. Amino acid sequence: CSASGRGLQETQYF.

This chain uses TRBV9 with TRBJ2-2, with D unresolved. The V gene lost 0 bases and the J gene lost 6 bases, with 9 bases spanning the gap. This CDR3 is 14 amino acids long. Germline V gene lookup returns CDR1 SGDLS and CDR2 YYNGEE. CDR3 in DNA: TGTGCCAGCAGCGTAGTTGGGCGAGCCGGGGAGCTGTTTTTT. Its protein is CASSVVGRAGELFF.

The rearrangement uses TRBV19 and TRBJ1-5; the match to TRBD1 covers 7 bases. Germline assignment: CDR1 LNHDA and CDR2 SQIVND (reference sequence). V trimming: 8 bases; J trimming: 2 bases; junction bases outside the gene matches: 9. The length of the CDR3 is 15 residues. The chain's CDR3 is CASGLRQGGNQPQHF. As DNA, the CDR3 is TGTGCCAGTGGCCTACGACAGGGTGGCAATCAGCCCCAGCATTTT.

The chain recombines TRBV14 with TRBJ1-2; 11 nucleotides match TRBD1. Germline V gene lookup returns CDR1 SGHDN and CDR2 FVKESK. This CDR3 is built from 15 residues. The trim removed 5 bases at V and 4 bases at J, leaving 6 bases unmatched. The CDR3 DNA follows: TGTGCCAGCAGCGAGTACGGGACAGGGGGCTATGGCTACACCTTC. Translation: CASSEYGTGGYGYTF.

V usage is TRBV9 and J usage is TRBJ2-2, with D possibly TRBD2 on 5 matching bases. The V gene's germline CDR1 is SGDLS and CDR2 YYNGEE. V lost 3 bases to trimming and J lost 0 bases, with 12 bases between them. The CDR3 spans 16 residues. CDR3: CASSGSLGTNTGELFF. The CDR3, as DNA: TGTGCCAGCAGCGGTTCACTAGGGACGAACACCGGGGAGCTGTTTTTT.

The CDR3: CASSEAEGRGYGYTF. The CDR3 region has the DNA TGTGCCAGCAGTGAAGCAGAGGGCCGGGGGTATGGCTACACCTTC. J is TRBJ1-2 and V is TRBV6-1; TRBD1 is a possible D gene (5 bases). Deletions cut 0 bases from V and 5 bases from J, with 13 bases between. Germline V gene sequence: CDR1 MNHNS, CDR2 SASEGT. This CDR3 has 15 residues.

This clone was seen a few times. The chain joins TRBV4-2 to TRBJ2-7; TRBD1 agrees at 9 bases. Germline assignment: CDR1 LGHNA and CDR2 YNFKEQ. The V segment lost 6 bases and the J segment 4 bases; nucleotides outside the gene matches: 16. CDR3 length equals 17 residues. The CDR3 DNA follows: TGTGCCAGCAGACAGGGGGCTTGTATCCTAAGCCTTTACGAGCAGTACTTC. Translating gives CASRQGACILSLYEQYF.

The genes are TRBV6-5 and TRBJ1-3, with D hard to call. The CDR3 totals 15 residues. The germline gives CDR1 MNHEY, CDR2 SVGAGI. V lost 4 bases and J lost 0, with 10 bases in between. The CDR3 loop is CASSSPGRSGNTIYF. CDR3 coding DNA: TGTGCCAGCAGTTCACCAGGTCGCTCTGGAAACACCATATATTTT.

The chain is built from TRBV29-1 and TRBJ2-7, with a weak D call TRBD2 (6 bases). Germline V lookup: CDR1 SQVTM, CDR2 ANQGSEA. CDR3 length: 15 amino acids. V dropped 6 bases and J dropped 0 bases, with 18 bases sitting between them. The CDR3 nucleotides are TGCAGCGTAGGAGGGACTCGTGAGAGCTCCTACGAGCAGTACTTC. Translation: CSVGGTRESSYEQYF.

The CDR3 region is CASRQGAVEKLFF. The CDR3 DNA reads as TGTGCCAGCAGACAGGGGGCGGTTGAAAAACTGTTTTTT. The chain has TRBV6-5 and TRBJ1-4; 9 nucleotides align to TRBD1. The CDR3 sequence is 13 residues long. The junction had 3 bases not matched to a gene; V was cut back by 6 bases and J by 7 bases. CDR1 and CDR2 (germline): MNHEY, SVGAGI.

The rearrangement joins TRBV4-1 to TRBJ2-7, with 10 bases matching TRBD1. This CDR3 comprises 17 residues. CDR1 and CDR2 (germline): MGHRA, YSYEKL. The trim removed 4 bases at V and 6 bases at J, leaving 15 bases unmatched. CDR3 in amino acids: CASSPPVGTGDLSEQYF. DNA for the CDR3: TGCGCCAGCAGCCCTCCCGTGGGGACAGGGGATCTCAGCGAGCAGTACTTC.

The J gene is TRBJ1-4, the V gene TRBV11-1; a possible D gene is TRBD1 (6 bases). V dropped 5 bases and J dropped 7 bases, with 17 bases sitting between them. The CDR3 consists of 15 residues. Germline CDR1 is SGHAT and CDR2 is FQDESV (reference sequence). The CDR3 DNA is TGTGCCAGCAGCGAAGGACCTCTAGGGGGTGAAAAACTGTTTTTT. Its protein product is CASSEGPLGGEKLFF.

The rearrangement links TRBV10-3 to TRBJ2-5; 10 bases match TRBD1. After removal of 6 bases from V and 5 bases from J, the junction contained 6 bases not matched to a gene. The CDR3 runs 14 residues. Per the germline V gene, CDR1 is ENHRY and CDR2 is SYGVKD. The CDR3: CAISRQGAGETQYF. CDR3 in DNA: TGTGCCATCAGCCGACAGGGGGCGGGGGAGACCCAGTACTTC.

This chain uses TRBV11-2 with TRBJ2-7; no clear D gene. The CDR3 contains 11 residues. The V end was cut by 2 bases, the J end by 6 bases, with 5 bases between. Germline CDR1 and CDR2: SGHAT and FQNNGV. The CDR3 nucleotides read TGTGCCAGCAGCTTAACCGGCGAGCAGTACTTC. Residues: CASSLTGEQYF.

The sample holds one count of this clone. This chain connects TRBV19 to TRBJ2-2; TRBD2 agrees at 7 bases. The CDR3 length is 16 residues. The V gene's germline CDR1 is LNHDA and CDR2 SQIVND (reference sequence). The V gene end was trimmed by 7 bases and the J gene end by 4 bases; junction bases not matched to a gene: 12. CDR3 bases: TGTGCCAGTATCCGGGGGGAGCGGGCGAGCACCGGGGAGCTGTTTTTT. It encodes CASIRGERASTGELFF. Full variable domain (outside the CDR3, taken from reference TRBV19 and TRBJ2-2): DGGITQSPKYLFRKEGQNVTLSCEQNLNHDAMYWYRQDPGQGLRLIYYSQIVNDFQKGDIAEGYSVSREKKESFPLTVTSAQKNPTAFYLCASIRGERASTGELFFGEGSRLTVL.

This chain joins TRBV19 and TRBJ2-5, with TRBD1 as a possible D gene (6 bases). CDR1 and CDR2 (germline): LNHDA, SQIVND (reference sequence). V gave up 10 bases and J gave up 5 bases, with 17 bases separating them. The CDR3 consists of 13 residues. CDR3 coding DNA: TGTGCCACCGAATCCTCAGGGGTGGAGACCCAGTACTTC. Its translation: CATESSGVETQYF.

This clone was seen once. J is TRBJ1-4 and V is TRBV15; 9 nucleotides align to TRBD1. J was trimmed by 5 bases and V by 8 bases; bases with no gene match: 9. This CDR3 is built from 15 residues. Germline V lookup: CDR1 LNHNV, CDR2 YYDKDF (reference sequence). CDR3 loop: CATLRDRAENEKLFF. The CDR3 DNA sequence: TGTGCCACCTTACGGGACAGGGCCGAAAATGAAAAACTGTTTTTT.

The chain combines TRBV9 with TRBJ1-1; D unclear. Germline assignment: CDR1 SGDLS and CDR2 YYNGEE. The CDR3 sequence is 15 residues long. The V end lost 3 bases, the J end lost 4 bases, and 16 bases lay between the germline ends. The CDR3 protein is CASSAFGGKGTEAFF. The CDR3 nucleotides read TGTGCCAGCAGCGCCTTCGGAGGGAAGGGCACTGAAGCTTTCTTT.

The genes are TRBV6-5 and TRBJ2-3; D possibly corresponds to TRBD2 (6 bases). Germline V CDR1 and CDR2: MNHEY, SVGAGI. Trimming took 8 bases from V and 6 from J, leaving 12 bases between them. This CDR3 is built from 12 residues. CDR3 sequence reads: CASRTRGDTQYF. The CDR3 DNA reads TGTGCCAGCCGTACCCGGGGGGATACGCAGTATTTT.

The chain uses TRBV24-1 and TRBJ2-3, with 8 bases identical to TRBD2. V shed 3 bases, J shed 1 base, and the junction held 5 bases outside the gene matches. The CDR3 covers 16 residues. Looked up from germline, CDR1 is KGHDR and CDR2 is SFDVKD. CDR3 nucleotide sequence: TGTGCCACCAGTGATAGCGGGGGCGCTGGCACAGATACGCAGTATTTT. Translation gives CATSDSGGAGTDTQYF.

The chain links TRBV21-1 to TRBJ2-7; the DNA was not compared with TRBD1, the D call given in the table. TRBV21-1 constitutes a pseudogene. The CDR3 is made up of 20 amino acids. The CDR3 sequence is CASSEEVRGLDRGLPYEQYF. The CDR3 region has the DNA TGTGCCAGCAGTGAGGAAGTGCGGGGGCTAGACAGGGGGCTTCCCTACGAGCAGTACTTC.

The genes are TRBV6-5 and TRBJ2-7; 8 bases align to TRBD1. Germline CDR1 is MNHEY and CDR2 is SVGAGI. CDR3 size: 14 residues. Trimming at V came to 6 bases and at J to 3 bases, leaving 7 bases not matched to a gene. Written as DNA, the CDR3 is TGTGCCAGCAGGAAGACAGGACAGGGCTACGAGCAGTACTTC. As protein: CASRKTGQGYEQYF.

This sequence joins TRBV28 and TRBJ2-1; TRBD2 is a possible D gene (5 bases). Looked up from germline, CDR1 is MDHEN and CDR2 is SYDVKM. The CDR3 extends over 12 amino acids. V was shortened by 4 bases and J by 7 bases, with 8 bases between the two germline ends. CDR3 region: CASSSPGNEQFF. In nucleotides, the CDR3 is TGTGCCAGCAGTTCGCCGGGAAATGAGCAGTTCTTC.

The V call is TRBV4-1, the J call TRBJ2-1; no clear D gene. Trimming cost V 8 bases and J 5 bases, with 16 bases left between them. Germline lookup yields CDR1 MGHRA and CDR2 YSYEKL. CDR3 length: 14 residues. The CDR3 bases are TGCGCCAGCGCCATGATTGAGCGAAACAATGAGCAGTTCTTC. Translating gives CASAMIERNNEQFF.